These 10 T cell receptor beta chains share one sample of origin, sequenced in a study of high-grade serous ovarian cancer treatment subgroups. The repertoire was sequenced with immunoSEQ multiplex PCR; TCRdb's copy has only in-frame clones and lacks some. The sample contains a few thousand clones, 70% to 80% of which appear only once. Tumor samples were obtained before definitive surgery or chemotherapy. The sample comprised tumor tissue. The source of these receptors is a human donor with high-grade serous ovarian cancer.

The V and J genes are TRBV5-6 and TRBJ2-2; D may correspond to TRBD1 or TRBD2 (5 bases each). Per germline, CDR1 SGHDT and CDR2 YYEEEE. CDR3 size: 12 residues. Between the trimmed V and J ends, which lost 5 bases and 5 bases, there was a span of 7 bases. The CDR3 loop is CASSGGTGELFF. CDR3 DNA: TGTGCCAGCAGTGGGGGAACCGGGGAGCTGTTTTTT.

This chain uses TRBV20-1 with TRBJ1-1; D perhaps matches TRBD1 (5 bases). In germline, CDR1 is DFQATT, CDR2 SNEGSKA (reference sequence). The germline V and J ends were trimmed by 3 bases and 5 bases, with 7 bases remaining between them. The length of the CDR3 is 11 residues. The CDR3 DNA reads TGCAGTGCTAGGGGGCCAACTGAAGCTTTCTTT. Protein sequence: CSARGPTEAFF.

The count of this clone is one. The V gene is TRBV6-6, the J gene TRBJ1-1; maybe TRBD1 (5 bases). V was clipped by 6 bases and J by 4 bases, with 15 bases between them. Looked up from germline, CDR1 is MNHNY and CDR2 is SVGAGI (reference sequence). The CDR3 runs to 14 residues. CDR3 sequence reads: CASSRDRLGTEAFF. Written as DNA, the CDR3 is TGTGCCAGCAGCCGGGACCGCCTTGGCACTGAAGCTTTCTTT.

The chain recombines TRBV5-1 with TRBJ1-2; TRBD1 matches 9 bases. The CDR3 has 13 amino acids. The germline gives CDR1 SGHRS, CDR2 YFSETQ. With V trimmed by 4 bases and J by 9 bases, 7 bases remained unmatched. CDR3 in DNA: TGCGCCAGCAGCACAGACGACAGGGGGAGCTACACCTTC. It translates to CASSTDDRGSYTF. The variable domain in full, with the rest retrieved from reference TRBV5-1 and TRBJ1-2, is KAGVTQTPRYLIKTRGQQVTLSCSPISGHRSVSWYQQTPGQGLQFLFEYFSETQRNKGNFPGRFSGRQFSNSRSEMNVSTLELGDSALYLCASSTDDRGSYTFGSGTRLTVV.

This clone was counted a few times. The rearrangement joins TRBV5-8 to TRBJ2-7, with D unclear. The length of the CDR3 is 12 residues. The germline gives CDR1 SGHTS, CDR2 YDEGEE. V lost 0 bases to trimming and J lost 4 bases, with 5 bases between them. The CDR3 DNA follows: TGTGCCAGCAGCTTGGCGATATACGAGCAGTACTTC. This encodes CASSLAIYEQYF. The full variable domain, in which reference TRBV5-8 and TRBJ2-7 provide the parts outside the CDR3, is EAGVTQSPTHLIKTRGQQATLRCSPISGHTSVYWYQQALGLGLQFLLWYDEGEERNRGNFPPRFSGRQFPNYSSELNVNALELEDSALYLCASSLAIYEQYFGPGTRLTVT.

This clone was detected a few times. The CDR3 sequence: CASSFTENTDTQYF. In nucleotides, the CDR3 is TGTGCCAGCAGCTTTACAGAGAACACAGATACGCAGTATTTT. The chain is built from TRBV6-1 and TRBJ2-3, with D unclear. Germline V gene sequence: CDR1 MNHNS, CDR2 SASEGT. The CDR3 spans 14 residues. The V gene lost 6 bases and the J gene lost 2 bases, with 12 bases spanning the gap.

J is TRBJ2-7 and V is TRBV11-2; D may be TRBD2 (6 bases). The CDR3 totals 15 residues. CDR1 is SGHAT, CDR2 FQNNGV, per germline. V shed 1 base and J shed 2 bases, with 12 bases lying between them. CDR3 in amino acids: CASSLGPSGAYEQYF. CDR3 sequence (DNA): TGTGCCAGCAGCTTAGGCCCTTCGGGGGCCTACGAGCAGTACTTC.

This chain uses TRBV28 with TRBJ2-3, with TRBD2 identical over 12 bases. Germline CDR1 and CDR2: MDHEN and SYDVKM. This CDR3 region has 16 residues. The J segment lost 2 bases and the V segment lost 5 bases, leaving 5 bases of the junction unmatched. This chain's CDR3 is CASSTSGGFPTDTQYF. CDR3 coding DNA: TGTGCCAGCAGTACTAGCGGGGGGTTCCCCACAGATACGCAGTATTTT. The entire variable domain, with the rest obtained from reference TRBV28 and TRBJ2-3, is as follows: DVKVTQSSRYLVKRTGEKVFLECVQDMDHENMFWYRQDPGLGLRLIYFSYDVKMKEKGDIPEGYSVSREKKERFSLILESASTNQTSMYLCASSTSGGFPTDTQYFGPGTRLTVL.

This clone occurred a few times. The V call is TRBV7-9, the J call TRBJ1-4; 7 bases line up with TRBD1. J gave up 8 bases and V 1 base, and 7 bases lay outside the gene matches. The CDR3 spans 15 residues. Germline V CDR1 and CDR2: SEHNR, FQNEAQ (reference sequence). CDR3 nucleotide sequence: TGTGCCAGCAGCTTAGTCGACAGGGTAAAAGAAAAACTGTTTTTT. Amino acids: CASSLVDRVKEKLFF.

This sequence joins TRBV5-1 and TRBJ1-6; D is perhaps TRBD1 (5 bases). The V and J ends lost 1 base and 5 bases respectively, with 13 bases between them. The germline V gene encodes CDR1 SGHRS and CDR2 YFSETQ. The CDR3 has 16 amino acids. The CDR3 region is CASSLPGPQNNSPLHF. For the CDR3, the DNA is TGCGCCAGCAGCTTGCCGGGGCCCCAGAATAATTCACCCCTCCACTTT.